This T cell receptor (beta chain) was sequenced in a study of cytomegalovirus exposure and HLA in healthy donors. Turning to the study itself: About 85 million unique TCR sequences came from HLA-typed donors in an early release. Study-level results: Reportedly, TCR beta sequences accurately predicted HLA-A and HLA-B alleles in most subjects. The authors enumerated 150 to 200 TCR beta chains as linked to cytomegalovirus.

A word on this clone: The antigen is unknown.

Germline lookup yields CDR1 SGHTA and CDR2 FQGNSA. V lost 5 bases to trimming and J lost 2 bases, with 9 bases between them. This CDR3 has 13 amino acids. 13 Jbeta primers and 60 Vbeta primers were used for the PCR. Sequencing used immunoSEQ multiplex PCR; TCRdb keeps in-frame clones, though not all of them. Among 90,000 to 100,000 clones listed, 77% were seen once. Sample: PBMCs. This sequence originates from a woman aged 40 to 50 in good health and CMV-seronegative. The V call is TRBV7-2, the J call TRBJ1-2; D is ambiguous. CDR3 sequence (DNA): TGTGCCAGCAGCCGCGAGTCAAACTATGGCTACACCTTC. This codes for CASSRESNYGYTF.